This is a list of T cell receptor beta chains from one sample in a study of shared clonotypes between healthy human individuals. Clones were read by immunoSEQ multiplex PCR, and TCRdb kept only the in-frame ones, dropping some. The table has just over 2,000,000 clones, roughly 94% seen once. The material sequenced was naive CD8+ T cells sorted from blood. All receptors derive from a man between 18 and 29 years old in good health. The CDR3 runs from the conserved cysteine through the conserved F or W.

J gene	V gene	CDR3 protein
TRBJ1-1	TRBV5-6	CASSLGGGAFF
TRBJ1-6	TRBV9	CASSEQGPYSPLHF
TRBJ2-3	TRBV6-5	CASSSSTDTQYF
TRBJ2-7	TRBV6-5	CASSPRGGDLYEQYF
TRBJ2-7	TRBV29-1	CSVVFGVSYEQYF
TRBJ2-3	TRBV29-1	CSVERSGRGFFSDTQYF
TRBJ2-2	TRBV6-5	CASSLGSPGELFF
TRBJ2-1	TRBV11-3	CASSFGPVSSYNEQFF
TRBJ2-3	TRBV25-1	CASSASADTQYF
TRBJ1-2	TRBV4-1	CASSQGVGNYGYTF
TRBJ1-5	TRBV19	CASSINGETPQHF
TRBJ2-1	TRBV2	CASGDSNKPEQFF
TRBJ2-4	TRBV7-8	CASSLNGIQYF
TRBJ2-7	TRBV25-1	CASSEGSYEQYF
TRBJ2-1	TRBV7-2	CASSPDPPPYNEQFF
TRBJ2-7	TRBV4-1	CASSQGRNSYEQYF
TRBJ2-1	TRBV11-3	CASRQGAGEQFF
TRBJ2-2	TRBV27	CASSSAGDTGELFF
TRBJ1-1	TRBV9	CASSVGVETEAFF
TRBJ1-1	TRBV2	CASSSHRAEAFF
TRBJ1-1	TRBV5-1	CASSLEPWTNTEAFF
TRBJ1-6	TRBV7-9	CASSWTGDPSLSLHF
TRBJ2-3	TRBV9	CASSVQGTDTQYF
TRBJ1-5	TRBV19	CASSPRDFNQPQHF
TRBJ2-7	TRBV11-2	CASSLTHGAHEQYF
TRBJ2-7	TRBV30	CAWRPPGQLPYEQYF
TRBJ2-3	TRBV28	CASTTSGVADTQYF
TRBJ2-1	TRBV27	CASSAARLGGNEQFF
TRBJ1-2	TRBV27	CASSLGEPGYYGYTF
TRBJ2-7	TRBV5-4	CASSPLSGGEGEQYF
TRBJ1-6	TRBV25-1	CASSEYRGADDSPLHF
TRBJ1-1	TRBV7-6	CASSSVPGQTMNTEAFF
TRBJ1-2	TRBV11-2	CASSLEVTGGNYGYTF
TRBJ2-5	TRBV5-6	CASSPPSEETQYF
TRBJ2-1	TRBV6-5	CASSTSGFNEQFF
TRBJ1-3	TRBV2	CAGKKGTGPGNTIYF
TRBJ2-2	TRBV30	CAWSPDTGELFF
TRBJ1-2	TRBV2	CASSDEAGEGYGYTF
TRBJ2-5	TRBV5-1	CASSHRTVAQETQYF
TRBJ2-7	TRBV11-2	CASSRGTAPYEQYF
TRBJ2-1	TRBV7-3	CASSLVDGLDEQFF
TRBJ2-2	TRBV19	CASSPSIVVTQRLFF